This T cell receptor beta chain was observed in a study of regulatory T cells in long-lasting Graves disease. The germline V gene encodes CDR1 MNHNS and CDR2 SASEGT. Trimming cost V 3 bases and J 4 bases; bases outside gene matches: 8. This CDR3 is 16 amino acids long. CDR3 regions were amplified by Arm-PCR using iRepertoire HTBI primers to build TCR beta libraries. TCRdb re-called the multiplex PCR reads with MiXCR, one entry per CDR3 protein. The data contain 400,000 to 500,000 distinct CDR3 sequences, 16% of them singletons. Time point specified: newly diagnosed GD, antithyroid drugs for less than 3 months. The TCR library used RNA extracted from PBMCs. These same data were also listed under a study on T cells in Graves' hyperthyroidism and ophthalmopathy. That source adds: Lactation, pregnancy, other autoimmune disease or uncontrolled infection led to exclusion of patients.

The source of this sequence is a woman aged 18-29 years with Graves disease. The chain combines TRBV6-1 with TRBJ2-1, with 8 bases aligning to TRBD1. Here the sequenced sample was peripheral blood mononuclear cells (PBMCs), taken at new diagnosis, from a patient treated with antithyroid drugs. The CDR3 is CASSDADREGYNEQFF. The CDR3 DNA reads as TGTGCCAGCAGTGACGCGGACAGGGAAGGGTACAATGAGCAGTTCTTC.